This TCR beta chain was sequenced in a study of STAT5B mutations in CD4+ large granular lymphocyte leukemia. Study-level results: Top patient clones used TRBV06 genes more often: 8/27 versus 2/35 in controls. Around 25% of private leukemic clonotypes occurred rarely in other patients' non-leukemic repertoires.

The CDR3 spans 16 residues. Germline V gene sequence: CDR1 SGHKS, CDR2 YYEKEE (reference sequence). V shed 1 base, J shed 1 base, and the junction held 6 bases outside the gene matches. Assay used: immunoSEQ multiplex PCR; TCRdb lists only in-frame clones, some missing. This table has more than 30,000 clones, around nine tenths appearing once. This clone was observed a single time. Its antigen remains unknown. The sequence came from a human donor in good health. The chain employs TRBV5-5 and TRBJ2-3, with 7 positions matching TRBD2. The specimen was CD4+ T cells from blood buffy coats. CDR3 loop: CASSLFWSGGTDTQYF. In DNA form, the CDR3 reads TGTGCCAGCAGCTTGTTTTGGAGCGGGGGCACAGATACGCAGTATTTT. The full variable domain, its missing parts supplied by reference TRBV5-5 and TRBJ2-3, is DAGVTQSPTHLIKTRGQQVTLRCSPISGHKSVSWYQQVLGQGPQFIFQYYEKEERGRGNFPDRFSARQFPNYSSELNVNALLLGDSALYLCASSLFWSGGTDTQYFGPGTRLTVL.